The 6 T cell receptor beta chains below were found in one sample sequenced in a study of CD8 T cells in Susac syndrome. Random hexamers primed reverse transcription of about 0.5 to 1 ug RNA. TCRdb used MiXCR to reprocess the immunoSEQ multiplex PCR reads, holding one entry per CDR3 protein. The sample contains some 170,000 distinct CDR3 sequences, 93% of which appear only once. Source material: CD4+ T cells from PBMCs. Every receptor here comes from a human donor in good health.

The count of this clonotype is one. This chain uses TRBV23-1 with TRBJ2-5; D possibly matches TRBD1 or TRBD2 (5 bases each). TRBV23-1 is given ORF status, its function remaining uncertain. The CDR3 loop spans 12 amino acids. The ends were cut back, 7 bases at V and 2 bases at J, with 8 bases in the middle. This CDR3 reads CASIGAQETQYF. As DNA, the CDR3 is TGCGCCAGCATCGGGGCACAAGAGACCCAGTACTTC.

Here the CDR3 DNA reads TGTGCCAGCAGAGGGACAGGGGGACGGACCGGGGAGCTGTTTTTT. This translates into CASRGTGGRTGELFF. The chain couples TRBV2 to TRBJ2-2, with TRBD1 matching over 11 bases. The ends lost 6 bases at V and 5 bases at J; junction bases unmatched: 5. The CDR3 has 15 amino acids. Germline CDR1 and CDR2: SNHLY and FYNNEI.

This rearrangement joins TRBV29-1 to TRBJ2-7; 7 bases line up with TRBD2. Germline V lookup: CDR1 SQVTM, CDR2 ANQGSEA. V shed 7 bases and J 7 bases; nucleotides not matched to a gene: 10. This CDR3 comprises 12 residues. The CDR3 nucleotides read TGCAGCGCCGGGTACGAGGGAGGGGAGCAGTACTTC. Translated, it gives CSAGYEGGEQYF.

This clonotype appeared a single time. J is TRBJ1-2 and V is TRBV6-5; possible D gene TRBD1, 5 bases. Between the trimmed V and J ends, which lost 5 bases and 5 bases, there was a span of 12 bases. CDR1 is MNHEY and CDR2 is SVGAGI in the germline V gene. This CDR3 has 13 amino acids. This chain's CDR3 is CASSEDKLYGYTF. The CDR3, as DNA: TGTGCCAGCAGTGAGGACAAACTATATGGCTACACCTTC.

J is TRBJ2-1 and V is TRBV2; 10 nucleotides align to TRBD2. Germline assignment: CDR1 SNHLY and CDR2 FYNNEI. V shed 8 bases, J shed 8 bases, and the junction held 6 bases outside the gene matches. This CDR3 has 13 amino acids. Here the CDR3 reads CASLAGEGYEQFF. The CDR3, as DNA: TGTGCCAGCCTAGCGGGGGAGGGATATGAGCAGTTCTTC.

The CDR3 DNA reads as TGTGCCAGTAGCATTAGCGGGGGTTCAGCCTACGAGCAGTACTTC. Protein product: CASSISGGSAYEQYF. This chain links TRBV19 with TRBJ2-7, with TRBD2 matching over 9 bases. Trimming removed 6 bases from V and 2 bases from J; junction bases left unmatched: 8. Germline V gene data show CDR1 as LNHDA and CDR2 as SQIVND (reference sequence). The CDR3 extends over 15 amino acids.